This TCR beta chain was captured by sequencing in a study of human T cells and chemical hapten exposure (dated by TCRdb to the early 2020s). As for the study more broadly: For sensitization, 2% DPC in acetone was applied to an approximately 2 cm by approximately 2 cm area of upper inner arm skin. Weekly therapeutic DPC doses were additionally applied to the scalp of patients throughout the roughly 25-week study period. Patch testing on the upper back used Finn chambers containing 0.01% DPC, with scoring done after 6 days according to International Contact Dermatitis Research Group standards. The patient cohort, mostly female, included alopecia areata with under or over 50% scalp involvement, alopecia totalis and alopecia universalis. Libraries were pooled for sequencing, and variation in per-sample TCR yields was attributed mainly to small differences in library volumes within the pool. Peripheral blood TCR repertoire changes were tracked in vivo in alopecia patients during primary and secondary sensitization to the hapten diphenylcyclopropenone (DPC). Blood was sampled from patients pre-sensitization (week 0) and at 2, 6 and about 24 weeks after DPC sensitization. Some 29 alopecia patients provided blood for TCR sequencing at one to four time points (pre-sensitization, 2, 6 and 24 weeks). Study-level results and caveats: Compared with pre-sensitization or healthy control sets, expanded TCRs formed significantly more large CDR3 similarity clusters, which is consistent with antigen-driven responses. No change with DPC sensitization was found in the number of TCRs above 1 in 1000 frequency, and no evidence of global repertoire structure alterations was found. Because every patient had alopecia, a presumed autoimmune disease, the patients' immune response might differ from that of healthy individuals. The number of PT1 expanded TCRs positively correlated with patch test score, significant at thresholds 8, 16 and 32 but not 4. After repeated subsampling, the strength of the expansion versus patch-test correlation and the threshold at which it became significant changed.

A word on this clonotype: Its specific antigen is unknown. Mismatch with germline at one junction end may stem from a read error.

The method was RACE. Reads for this sample came from a NextSeq 500. During library preparation, unique molecular identifiers were attached to individual cDNA molecules so that TCRs could be counted in a quantitative, reproducible way. From each blood RNA sample, both TCR alpha and TCR beta chains were sequenced. In the original analysis: The median number of TCRs per sample was roughly 98,000, ranging from about 20,000 to 690,600. V, J and CDR3 annotation of the TCR reads was performed with the Decombinator software suite. For the PS versus PT1 abundance plots, all samples were subsampled to the same number of TCRs (28,000). TCRs were defined as expanded if absent before sensitization and observed at least eight times at the 2-week time point. In-frame beta chains were kept once TCRdb had trimmed the public reads at Q25 with fastp and called clones with MiXCR. CDR3 protein duplicates are merged, each entry listing the most common genes and DNA. TCRdb assigned the V and J calls; the authors' analysis was not used. For this sample the table gives some 180,000 distinct CDR3 sequences, of which 24% were detected only once. The biggest ten clones account for 2% to 2.5% of the sample.

The intended sense of this specimen's time point label: patch test 3, about 24 weeks after DPC sensitization. The treatment or condition label corresponds to: therapeutic diphenylcyclopropenone sensitization with weekly scalp DPC. At each patch-test visit, blood was drawn before the patch test was applied. Patients were considered eligible if aged 18 to 70, diagnosed with alopecia and deemed suitable for DPC therapy, and patients were excluded if pregnant. Total RNA was isolated from unfractionated whole blood collected in Tempus Blood RNA tubes. For CDR1 and CDR2, the germline V gene lists SGHTA and FQGNSA. The cysteine opens and the phenylalanine closes a CDR3 of 15 amino acids. Only the CDR3 DNA is retained, 45 bases long and in frame from the first base.

The source material was whole blood, sampled in connection with sensitization to the hapten diphenylcyclopropenone (DPC). This clonotype was obtained from a middle-aged woman with alopecia areata. Some clones in this sample may be carry-over from other donors' samples. In this chain, TRBV7-2 is recombined with TRBJ2-5, and perhaps TRBD2 as D gene, on 5 matching bases. The CDR3 region has the sequence CASSLRRALQETRYF. The DNA sequence is given as TGTGCCAGCAGCTTAAGGCGGGCCCTCCAAGAGACCCGGTACTTC.